This T cell receptor (beta chain) was retrieved from a study of beta chain features in type 1 diabetes. Since all of the isolated RNA was reverse transcribed, expressed TCRB transcripts were what got sequenced. The data were produced by immunoSEQ multiplex PCR, yet TCRdb's version contains in-frame clones alone and is incomplete. The sample carries about 130,000 clones, 9.2% recorded once. V lost 6 bases and J 0 bases, leaving 16 bases between the germline ends. CDR1 is SGHDT and CDR2 is YYEEEE in the germline V gene. This CDR3 region has 15 residues. This clone was found many times. The rearrangement links TRBV5-6 to TRBJ2-7; tentative D call: TRBD1 (5 bases). The sequencing input was central memory CD4+ T cells from blood. This receptor was taken from a young man in good health. The CDR3: CASTLRTTSSYEQYF. In nucleotides, the CDR3 is TGTGCCAGCACTTTGCGGACAACGAGCTCCTACGAGCAGTACTTC.